One and the same sample provided the 2 T cell receptor beta chains below, sequenced in a study of T-cell memory formation after mild COVID-19. TCRdb ran MiXCR on the 5' RACE reads and lists one entry per CDR3 protein. This sample has 530,000 or so distinct CDR3 sequences; 17% occur once, and the top ten carry 8.1%. Sequenced sample: PBMCs or a T cell subset sorted from them (not recorded which). The origin of the receptors is an adult woman who had mild COVID-19 (a few samples of this study predate the infection). Cell type and time point are not known.

This clonotype was detected only a few times. V is TRBV29-1 and J is TRBJ1-2; D call uncertain. Trimming cost V 6 bases and J 6 bases, with 17 bases left between them. This CDR3 spans 13 amino acids. Germline values: CDR1 SQVTM, CDR2 ANQGSEA. In DNA form, the CDR3 reads TGCAGCGTCGACTCAAAATCTTTGAATGGCTACACCTTC. Its protein product is CSVDSKSLNGYTF.

The chain employs TRBV29-1 and TRBJ1-1; no reliable D call. V gave up 6 bases and J gave up 2 bases, with 4 bases separating them. The V gene's germline CDR1 is SQVTM and CDR2 ANQGSEA. The CDR3 runs 10 residues. The CDR3 region is CSVSNTEAFF. The CDR3 nucleotides are TGCAGCGTCAGTAACACTGAAGCTTTCTTT.